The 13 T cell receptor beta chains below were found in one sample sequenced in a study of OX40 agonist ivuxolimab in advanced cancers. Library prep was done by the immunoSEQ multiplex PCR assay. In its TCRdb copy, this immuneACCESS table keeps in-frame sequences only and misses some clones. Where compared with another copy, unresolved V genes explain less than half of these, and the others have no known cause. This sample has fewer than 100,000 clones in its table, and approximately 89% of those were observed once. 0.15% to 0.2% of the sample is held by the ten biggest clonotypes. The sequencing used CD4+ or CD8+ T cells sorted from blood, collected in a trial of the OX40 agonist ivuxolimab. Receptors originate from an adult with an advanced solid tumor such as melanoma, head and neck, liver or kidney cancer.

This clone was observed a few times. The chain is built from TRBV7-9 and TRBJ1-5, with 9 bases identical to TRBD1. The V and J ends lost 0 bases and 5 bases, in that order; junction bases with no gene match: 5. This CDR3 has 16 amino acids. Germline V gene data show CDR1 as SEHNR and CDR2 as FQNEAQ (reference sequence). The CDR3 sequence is CASSLAHRGLDQPQHF. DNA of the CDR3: TGTGCCAGCAGCTTAGCGCACAGGGGGCTAGATCAGCCCCAGCATTTT.

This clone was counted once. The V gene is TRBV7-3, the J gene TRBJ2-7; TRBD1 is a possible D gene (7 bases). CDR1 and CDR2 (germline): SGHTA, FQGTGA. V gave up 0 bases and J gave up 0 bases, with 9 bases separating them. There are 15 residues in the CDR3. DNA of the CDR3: TGTGCCAGCAGCTTAACGCGGGACAGCTCCTACGAGCAGTACGTC. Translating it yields CASSLTRDSSYEQYV.

The CDR3 loop is CASSSGFAGVGNQPQHF. In nucleotides, the CDR3 is TGTGCCAGCAGCTCAGGGTTTGCAGGGGTCGGCAATCAGCCCCAGCATTTT. This chain links TRBV5-8 with TRBJ1-5; possible D gene TRBD1, 6 bases. CDR3 size: 17 residues. V was trimmed by 3 bases and J by 2 bases, leaving 18 bases between them. Germline V CDR1 and CDR2: SGHTS, YDEGEE.

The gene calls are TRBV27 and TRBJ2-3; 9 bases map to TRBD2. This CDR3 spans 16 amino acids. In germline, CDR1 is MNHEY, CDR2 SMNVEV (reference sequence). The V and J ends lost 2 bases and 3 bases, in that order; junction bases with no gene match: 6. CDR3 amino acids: CASSLGALAGTDTQYF. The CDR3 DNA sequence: TGTGCCAGCAGTTTAGGTGCCCTAGCGGGGACAGATACGCAGTATTTT.

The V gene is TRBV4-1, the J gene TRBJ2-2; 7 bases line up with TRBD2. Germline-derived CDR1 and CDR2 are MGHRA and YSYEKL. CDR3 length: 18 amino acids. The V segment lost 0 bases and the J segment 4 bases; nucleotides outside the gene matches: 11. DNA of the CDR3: TGCGCCAGCAGCCAAGATCGGTCCGCGGGGGTCCTCACCGGGGAGCTGTTTTTT. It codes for CASSQDRSAGVLTGELFF.

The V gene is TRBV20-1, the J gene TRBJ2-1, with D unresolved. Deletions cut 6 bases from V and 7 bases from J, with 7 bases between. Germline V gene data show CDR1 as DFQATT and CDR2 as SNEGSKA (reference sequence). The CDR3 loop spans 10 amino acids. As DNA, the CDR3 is TGCAGTGCCCTACAAAATGAGCAGTTCTTC. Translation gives CSALQNEQFF.

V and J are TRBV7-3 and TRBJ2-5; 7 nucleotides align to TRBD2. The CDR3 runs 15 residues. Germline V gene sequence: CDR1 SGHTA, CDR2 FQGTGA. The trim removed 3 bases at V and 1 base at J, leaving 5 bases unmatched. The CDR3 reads CASSFSGSPQETQYF. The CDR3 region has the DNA TGTGCCAGCAGCTTTAGCGGGTCCCCCCAAGAGACCCAGTACTTC. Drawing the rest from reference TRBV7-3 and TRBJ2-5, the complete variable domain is GAGVSQTPSNKVTEKGKYVELRCDPISGHTALYWYRQSLGQGPEFLIYFQGTGAADDSGLPNDRFFAVRPEGSVSTLKIQRTERGDSAVYLCASSFSGSPQETQYFGPGTRLLVL.

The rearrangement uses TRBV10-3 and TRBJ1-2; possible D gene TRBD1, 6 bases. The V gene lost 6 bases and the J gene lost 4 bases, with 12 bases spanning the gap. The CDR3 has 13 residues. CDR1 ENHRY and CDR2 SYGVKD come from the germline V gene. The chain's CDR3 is CAISADRSYGYTF. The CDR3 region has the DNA TGTGCCATCAGCGCAGACAGGAGCTATGGCTACACCTTC.

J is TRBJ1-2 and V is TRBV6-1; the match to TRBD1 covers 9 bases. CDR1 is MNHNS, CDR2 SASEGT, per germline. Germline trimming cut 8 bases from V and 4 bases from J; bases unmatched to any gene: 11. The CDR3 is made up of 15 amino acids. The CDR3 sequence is CASRTPGQGSYGYTF. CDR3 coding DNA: TGTGCCAGCCGCACCCCGGGACAGGGTTCCTATGGCTACACCTTC.

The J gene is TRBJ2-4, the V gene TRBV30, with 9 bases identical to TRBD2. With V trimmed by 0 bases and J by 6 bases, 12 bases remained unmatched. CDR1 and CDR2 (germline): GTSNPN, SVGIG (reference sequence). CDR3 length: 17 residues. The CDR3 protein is CAWSVRRGGRAVNIQYF. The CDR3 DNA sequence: TGTGCCTGGAGTGTAAGACGCGGCGGGAGGGCCGTAAACATTCAGTACTTC.

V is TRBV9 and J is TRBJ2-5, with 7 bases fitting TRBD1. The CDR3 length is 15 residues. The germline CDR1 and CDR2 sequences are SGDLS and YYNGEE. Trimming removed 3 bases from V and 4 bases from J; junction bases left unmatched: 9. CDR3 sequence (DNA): TGTGCCAGCAGCGGGCGACAGGGTTTGGGAGAGACCCAGTACTTC. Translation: CASSGRQGLGETQYF.

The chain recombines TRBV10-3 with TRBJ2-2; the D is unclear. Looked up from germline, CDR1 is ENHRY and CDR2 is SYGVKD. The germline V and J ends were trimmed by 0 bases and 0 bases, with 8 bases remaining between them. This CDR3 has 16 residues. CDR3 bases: TGTGCCATCAGTGAGTCACCTCCCGCGAACACCGGGGAGCTGTTTTTT. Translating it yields CAISESPPANTGELFF.

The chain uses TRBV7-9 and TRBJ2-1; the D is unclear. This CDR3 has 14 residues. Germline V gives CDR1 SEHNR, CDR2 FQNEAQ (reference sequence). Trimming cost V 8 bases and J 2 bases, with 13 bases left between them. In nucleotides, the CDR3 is TGTGCCAGCGAGGCCGGGCGTACCTACAATGAGCAGTTCTTC. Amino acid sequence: CASEAGRTYNEQFF.